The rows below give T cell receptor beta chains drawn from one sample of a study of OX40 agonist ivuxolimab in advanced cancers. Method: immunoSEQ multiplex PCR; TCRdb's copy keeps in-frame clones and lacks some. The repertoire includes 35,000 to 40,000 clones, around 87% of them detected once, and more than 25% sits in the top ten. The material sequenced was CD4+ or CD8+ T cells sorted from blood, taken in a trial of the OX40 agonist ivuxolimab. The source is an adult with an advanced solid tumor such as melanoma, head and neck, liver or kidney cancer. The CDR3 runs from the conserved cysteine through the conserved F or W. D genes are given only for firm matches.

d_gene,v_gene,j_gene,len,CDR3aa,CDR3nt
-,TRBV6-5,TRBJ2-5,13,CASSVLSRETQYF,TGTGCCAGCTCTGTACTGAGTCGAGAGACCCAGTACTTC
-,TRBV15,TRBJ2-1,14,CATSRDKTGNEQFF,TGTGCCACCAGCAGAGATAAGACAGGCAATGAGCAGTTCTTC
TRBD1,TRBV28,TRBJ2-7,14,CASSSGGGWYEQYF,TGTGCCAGCAGTTCAGGGGGCGGTTGGTACGAGCAGTACTTC
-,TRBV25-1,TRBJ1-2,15,CASSDPDSRNYGYTF,TGTGCCAGCAGTGACCCGGACAGCCGTAACTATGGCTACACCTTC
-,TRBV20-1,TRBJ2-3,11,CSARTADTQYF,TGCAGTGCCAGGACAGCAGATACGCAGTATTTT
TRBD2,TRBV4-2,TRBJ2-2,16,CASSQAHRGGTGELFF,TGTGCCAGCAGCCAAGCGCACCGGGGGGGGACCGGGGAGCTGTTTTTT
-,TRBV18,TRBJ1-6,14,CASSRSDSNSPLHF,TGTGCCAGCTCCCGATCCGACAGCAATTCACCCCTCCACTTT
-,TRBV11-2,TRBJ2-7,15,CASTKSIEGSGEQYF,TGTGCCAGCACTAAAAGCATCGAGGGGTCAGGCGAGCAGTACTTC
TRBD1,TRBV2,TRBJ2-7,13,CASGDRGVYEQYF,TGTGCCAGCGGGGACAGGGGAGTTTACGAGCAGTACTTC
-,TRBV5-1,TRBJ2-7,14,CASSTGGLGAEQYF,TGCGCCAGCAGCACCGGCGGTCTTGGGGCCGAGCAGTACTTC
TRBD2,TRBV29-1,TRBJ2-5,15,CSVNDPGLAIETQYF,TGCAGCGTTAACGATCCGGGACTAGCGATAGAGACCCAGTACTTC
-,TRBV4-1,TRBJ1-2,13,CASTPSGSYGYTF,TGCGCCAGCACCCCCTCGGGGAGCTATGGCTACACCTTC
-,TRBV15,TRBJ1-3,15,CATSRDNGSGNTIYF,TGTGCCACCAGCAGAGATAATGGATCCGGAAACACCATATATTTT
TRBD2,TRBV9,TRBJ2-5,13,CASNGGTQETQYF,TGTGCCAGCAACGGGGGGACCCAAGAGACCCAGTACTTC
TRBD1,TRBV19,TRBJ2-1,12,CASNRGHNEQFF,TGTGCCAGTAACAGGGGGCACAATGAGCAGTTCTTC
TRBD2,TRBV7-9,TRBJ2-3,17,CASSPIGSSGPTDTQYF,TGTGCCAGCAGCCCAATTGGGTCTAGCGGGCCCACAGATACGCAGTATTTT
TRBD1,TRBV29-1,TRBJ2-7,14,CSVEYSGTGGKQYF,TGCAGCGTTGAATACTCGGGGACAGGGGGCAAGCAGTACTTC
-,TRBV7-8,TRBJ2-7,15,CASSVGGASSYEQYF,TGTGCCAGCAGCGTTGGGGGGGCAAGCTCCTACGAGCAGTACTTC
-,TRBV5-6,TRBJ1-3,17,CASSNRRRGSAGNTIYF,TGTGCCAGCAGCAACCGACGGAGGGGGAGCGCTGGAAACACCATATATTTT
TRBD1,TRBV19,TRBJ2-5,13,CASQTGGAETQYF,TGTGCCAGTCAAACAGGGGGCGCAGAGACCCAGTACTTC
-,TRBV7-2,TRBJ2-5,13,CASSLFGKETQYF,TGTGCCAGCAGCTTATTTGGAAAAGAGACCCAGTACTTC
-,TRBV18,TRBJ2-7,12,CASSPSYDEQYF,TGTGCCAGCTCACCTTCCTACGACGAGCAGTACTTC
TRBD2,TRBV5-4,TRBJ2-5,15,CASKSSGRTQETQYF,TGTGCCAGCAAGAGTAGCGGGAGAACGCAAGAGACCCAGTACTTC
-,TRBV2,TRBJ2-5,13,CASSFEVRETQYF,TGTGCCAGCAGTTTCGAGGTACGGGAGACCCAGTACTTC
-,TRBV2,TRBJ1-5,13,CASTGSGSQPQHF,TGTGCCAGCACCGGATCGGGGAGTCAGCCCCAGCATTTT
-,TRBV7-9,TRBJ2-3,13,CASSLLTVDTQYF,TGTGCCAGCAGCTTACTGACGGTAGATACGCAGTATTTT
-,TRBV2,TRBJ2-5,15,CASSEAVLLRETLYF,TGTGCCAGCAGTGAAGCTGTACTCCTACGAGAGACCCTGTACTTC
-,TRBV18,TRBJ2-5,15,CASSPPVDSQETQYF,TGTGCCAGCTCACCACCGGTGGATTCCCAAGAGACCCAGTACTTC
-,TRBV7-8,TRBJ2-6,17,CASSLLGFLAGANVLTF,TGTGCCAGCAGCTTATTAGGGTTCTTGGCTGGGGCCAACGTCCTGACTTTC
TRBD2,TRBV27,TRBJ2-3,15,CASSFAGGITDTQYF,TGTGCCAGCAGTTTCGCGGGGGGTATCACAGATACGCAGTATTTT
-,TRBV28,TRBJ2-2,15,CASSLVTGWAGELFF,TGTGCCAGCAGTTTGGTGACGGGATGGGCCGGGGAGCTGTTTTTT
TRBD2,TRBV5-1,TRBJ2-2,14,CASAGGQDTGELFF,TGCGCCAGTGCGGGGGGCCAGGACACCGGGGAGCTGTTTTTT
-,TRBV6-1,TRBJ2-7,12,CASNGMRDEQYF,TGTGCCAGCAACGGGATGCGAGACGAGCAGTACTTC